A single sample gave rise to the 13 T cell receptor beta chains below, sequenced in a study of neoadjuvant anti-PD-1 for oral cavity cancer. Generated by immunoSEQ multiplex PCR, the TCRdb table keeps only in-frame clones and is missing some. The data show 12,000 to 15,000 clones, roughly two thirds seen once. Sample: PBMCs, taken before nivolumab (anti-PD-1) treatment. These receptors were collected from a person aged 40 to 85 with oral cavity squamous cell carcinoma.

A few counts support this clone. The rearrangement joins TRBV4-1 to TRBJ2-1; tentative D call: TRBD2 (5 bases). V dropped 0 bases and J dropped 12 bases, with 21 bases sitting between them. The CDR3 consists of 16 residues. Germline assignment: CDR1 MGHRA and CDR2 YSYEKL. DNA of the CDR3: TGCGCCAGCAGCCAAGACGTCACTAGTTTGAGCTCCGGGCAGTTCTTC. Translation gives CASSQDVTSLSSGQFF.

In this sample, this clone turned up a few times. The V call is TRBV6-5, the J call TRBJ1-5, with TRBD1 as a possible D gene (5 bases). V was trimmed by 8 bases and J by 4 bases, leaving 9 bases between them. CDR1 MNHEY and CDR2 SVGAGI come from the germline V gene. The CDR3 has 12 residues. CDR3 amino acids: CASGAPNQPQHF. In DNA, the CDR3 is TGTGCCAGCGGGGCGCCGAATCAGCCCCAGCATTTT.

The CDR3 loop reads CASSLSLATGELFF. The CDR3 bases are TGTGCCAGCAGCTTATCCCTAGCGACCGGGGAGCTGTTTTTT. This chain links TRBV7-8 with TRBJ2-2, with a tentative D call TRBD2 (6 bases). The CDR3 is made up of 14 amino acids. V was trimmed by 2 bases and J by 5 bases, leaving 9 bases between them. CDR1 is SGHVS and CDR2 is FQNEAQ in the germline V gene. The whole variable domain, remainder taken from reference TRBV7-8 and TRBJ2-2, is GAGVSQSPRYKVAKRGQDVALRCDPISGHVSLFWYQQALGQGPEFLTYFQNEAQLDKSGLPSDRFFAERPEGSVSTLKIQRTQQEDSAVYLCASSLSLATGELFFGEGSRLTVL.

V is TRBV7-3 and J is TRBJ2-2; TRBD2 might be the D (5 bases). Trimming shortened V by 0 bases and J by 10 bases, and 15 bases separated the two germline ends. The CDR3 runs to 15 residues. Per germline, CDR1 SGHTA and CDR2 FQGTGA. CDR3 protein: CASSLTGSSGEELFF. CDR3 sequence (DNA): TGTGCCAGCAGCTTAACCGGGTCGTCCGGGGAGGAGCTGTTTTTT.

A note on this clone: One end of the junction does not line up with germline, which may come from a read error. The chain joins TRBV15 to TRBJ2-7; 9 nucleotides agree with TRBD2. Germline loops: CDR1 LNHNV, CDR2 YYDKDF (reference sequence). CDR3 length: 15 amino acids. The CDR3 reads CATSRGAGLAYEQYF. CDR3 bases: TGTGCCACCAGCAGGGGAGCGGGACTAGCCTATGAGCAGTACTTC.

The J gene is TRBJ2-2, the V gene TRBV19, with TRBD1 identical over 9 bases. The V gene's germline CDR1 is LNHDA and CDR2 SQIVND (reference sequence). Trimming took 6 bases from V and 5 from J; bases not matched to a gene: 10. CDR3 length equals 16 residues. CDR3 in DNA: TGTGCCAGTAGCGCTAAACAGGGGGCGCGGACCGGGGAGCTGTTTTTT. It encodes CASSAKQGARTGELFF. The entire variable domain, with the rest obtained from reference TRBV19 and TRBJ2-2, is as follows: DGGITQSPKYLFRKEGQNVTLSCEQNLNHDAMYWYRQDPGQGLRLIYYSQIVNDFQKGDIAEGYSVSREKKESFPLTVTSAQKNPTAFYLCASSAKQGARTGELFFGEGSRLTVL.

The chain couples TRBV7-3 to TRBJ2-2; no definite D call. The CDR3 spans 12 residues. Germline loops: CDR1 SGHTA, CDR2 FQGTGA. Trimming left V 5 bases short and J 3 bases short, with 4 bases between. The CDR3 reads CASSQYTGELFF. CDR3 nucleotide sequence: TGTGCCAGCAGCCAATACACCGGGGAGCTGTTTTTT. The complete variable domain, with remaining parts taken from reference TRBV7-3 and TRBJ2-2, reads GAGVSQTPSNKVTEKGKYVELRCDPISGHTALYWYRQSLGQGPEFLIYFQGTGAADDSGLPNDRFFAVRPEGSVSTLKIQRTERGDSAVYLCASSQYTGELFFGEGSRLTVL.

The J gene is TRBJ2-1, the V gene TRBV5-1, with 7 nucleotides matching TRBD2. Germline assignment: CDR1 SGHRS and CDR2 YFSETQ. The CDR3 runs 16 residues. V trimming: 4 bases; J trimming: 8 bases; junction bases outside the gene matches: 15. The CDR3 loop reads CASSGLERETWYEQFF. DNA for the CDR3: TGCGCCAGCAGCGGTCTTGAGCGGGAAACTTGGTATGAGCAGTTCTTC.

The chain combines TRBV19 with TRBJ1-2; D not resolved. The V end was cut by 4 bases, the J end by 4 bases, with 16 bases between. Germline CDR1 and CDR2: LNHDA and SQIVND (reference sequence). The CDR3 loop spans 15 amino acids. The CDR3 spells CASSSSQEYPYGYTF. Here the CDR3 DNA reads TGTGCCAGTAGTAGTTCACAAGAGTACCCCTATGGCTACACCTTC.

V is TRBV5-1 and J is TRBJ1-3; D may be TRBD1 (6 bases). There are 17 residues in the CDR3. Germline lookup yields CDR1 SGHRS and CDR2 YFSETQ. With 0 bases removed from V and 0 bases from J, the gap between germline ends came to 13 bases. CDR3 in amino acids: CASSLVSGQFSGNTIYF. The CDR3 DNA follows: TGCGCCAGCAGCTTGGTGTCGGGACAATTCTCTGGAAACACCATATATTTT.

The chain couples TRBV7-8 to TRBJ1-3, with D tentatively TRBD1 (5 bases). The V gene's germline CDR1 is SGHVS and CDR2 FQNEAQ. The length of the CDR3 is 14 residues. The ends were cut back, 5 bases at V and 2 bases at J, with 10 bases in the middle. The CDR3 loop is CASSPRGAGNTIYF. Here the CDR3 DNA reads TGTGCCAGCAGCCCTCGAGGGGCTGGAAACACCATATATTTT.

The CDR3 DNA follows: TGTGCCATCAGTGAGGCCCAGGGGGCGAGTGGCTACACCTTC. This gives the protein CAISEAQGASGYTF. The rearrangement joins TRBV10-3 to TRBJ1-2; 8 bases align to TRBD1. CDR3 size: 14 residues. J lost 7 bases, V lost 2 bases, and 6 bases had no gene match. Germline V gene lookup returns CDR1 ENHRY and CDR2 SYGVKD.

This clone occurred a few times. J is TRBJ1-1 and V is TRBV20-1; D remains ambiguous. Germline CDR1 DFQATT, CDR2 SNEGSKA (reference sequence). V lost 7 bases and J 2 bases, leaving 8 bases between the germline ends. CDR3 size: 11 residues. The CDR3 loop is CSGTDNTEAFF. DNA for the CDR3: TGCAGTGGTACGGATAACACTGAAGCTTTCTTT.